This section outlines one T cell receptor (beta chain) sequence together with its context. Its antigen is unidentified. Nominal health characterized the donors when sampled, though unrecorded immune exposures were likely. It was with 60 Vbeta and 13 Jbeta primers that the PCR ran. Produced via immunoSEQ multiplex PCR; TCRdb's table is partial and in-frame only. The sample comprises 150,000 to 200,000 clones, under 85% of which are singletons, and around 4.3% rests with the top ten. Per germline, CDR1 MGHRA and CDR2 YSYEKL. The CDR3 runs to 16 residues. Trimming at V came to 1 base and at J to 2 bases, leaving 2 bases not matched to a gene. This sample stems from a study of cytomegalovirus exposure and HLA in healthy donors. For the study at large: A prior study identified some 100 million unique TCR beta sequences from roughly 170 million T cells. Findings and limits, study-wide: Most TCR sequences showed up rarely, but some public TCRs showed up in many donors.

The chain carries TRBV4-1 and TRBJ1-5; TRBD1 matches 10 bases. The clonotype comes from a man in his fifties or sixties in good health and CMV-seropositive. Sequences were obtained from PBMCs. The DNA of the CDR3 is TGCGCCAGCAGCCAAGGGACAGGGGGTGGCAATCAGCCCCAGCATTTT. This gives the protein CASSQGTGGGNQPQHF.